What follows are 5 T cell receptor beta chains derived from one specimen sequenced in a study of post-analysis software for immune sequencing data. Study outcomes and limitations: TRBV5-6, TRBV5-1 and TRBV20-1 belonged to a set of roughly five TRBV segments that were more frequent in patients than controls.

These receptors have no identified antigens. Presence of unique molecular identifiers characterized the TCR beta cDNA libraries. TCRdb processed the PCR reads anew with MiXCR; each CDR3 protein has one entry. The table has fewer than 700,000 distinct CDR3 sequences, roughly 47% seen once. Source material: blood. The receptors derive from a girl aged 10 to 17 with multiple sclerosis.

The chain carries TRBV20-1 and TRBJ2-7; 9 bases match TRBD1. Germline V gene sequence: CDR1 DFQATT, CDR2 SNEGSKA (reference sequence). The trim removed 5 bases at V and 4 bases at J, leaving 0 bases unmatched. The length of the CDR3 is 11 residues. Here the CDR3 reads CSAGQGYEQYF. The CDR3 DNA follows: TGCAGTGCTGGACAGGGGTACGAGCAGTACTTC.

This clonotype was seen a handful of times. The rearrangement joins TRBV29-1 to TRBJ2-1, with unresolved D. CDR1 is SQVTM, CDR2 ANQGSEA, per germline. V was clipped by 5 bases and J by 3 bases, with 8 bases between them. The CDR3 loop spans 12 amino acids. The CDR3 nucleotides read TGCAGCGTTAGACCTTACTACAATGAGCAGTTCTTC. Translated: CSVRPYYNEQFF.

The V and J genes are TRBV10-3 and TRBJ1-5; the D is unclear. There are 17 residues in the CDR3. Germline CDR1 and CDR2: ENHRY and SYGVKD. V was pared by 2 bases and J by 0 bases, with 14 bases between. The CDR3 loop is CAISEARRAASNQPQHF. In nucleotides, the CDR3 is TGTGCCATCAGTGAGGCCCGGAGGGCCGCTAGCAATCAGCCCCAGCATTTT.

CDR3 amino acids: CASSSRGQVQYF. The CDR3, as DNA: TGTGCCAGCAGTTCTCGAGGACAGGTTCAGTACTTC. The genes are TRBV6-6 and TRBJ2-7, with 7 positions matching TRBD1. With V trimmed by 4 bases and J by 10 bases, 7 bases remained unmatched. The CDR3 loop spans 12 amino acids. CDR1 is MNHNY and CDR2 is SVGAGI in the germline V gene (reference sequence).

The chain carries TRBV5-1 and TRBJ1-2; D gene unclear. Germline CDR1 SGHRS, CDR2 YFSETQ. The CDR3 extends over 16 amino acids. The V end lost 0 bases, the J end lost 1 base, and 13 bases lay between the germline ends. The CDR3 sequence is CASSLDPITLNYGYTF. CDR3 coding DNA: TGCGCCAGCAGCTTGGACCCAATCACCCTTAACTATGGCTACACCTTC.